This passage covers 9 T cell receptor beta chains from one sample sequenced in a study of sequential checkpoint blockade in melanoma. The sample's treatment: randomized to nivolumab then ipilimumab (arm A) or the reverse (arm B). The protocol was immunoSEQ multiplex PCR, while the TCRdb copy is restricted to in-frame clones and leaves out a portion. Among nearly 2,500 clones listed, under 15% were seen once. The sequencing here drew on tumor tissue (inferred from file names), taken from a patient given nivolumab and ipilimumab in sequence. These receptors all stem from a human donor with melanoma.

The chain links TRBV6-8 to TRBJ1-2; D may be TRBD1 (6 bases). Trimming took off 8 bases at V and 4 bases at J, with 17 bases between the two ends. The length of the CDR3 is 14 residues. Germline assignment: CDR1 MNHGY and CDR2 SAAAGT. In DNA form, the CDR3 reads TGTGCCAGCTGCCTGCCCGGACAGCTCTATGGCTACACCTTC. It yields the protein CASCLPGQLYGYTF.

The table lists this clone with a few counts. The rearrangement links TRBV6-8 to TRBJ1-6, with D unresolved. Trimming took 2 bases from V and 10 from J, leaving 12 bases between them. Per the germline V gene, CDR1 is MNHGY and CDR2 is SAAAGT. The CDR3 has 14 amino acids. For the CDR3, the DNA is TGTGCCAGCAGTTACCTGGGAGGGATCTCACCCCTCCACTTT. Protein product: CASSYLGGISPLHF.

This clone is termed medium-sized (0.01 to 0.1%). The chain carries TRBV11-3 and TRBJ1-2; D gene uncertain. Germline V gene data show CDR1 as SGHNT and CDR2 as YENEEA. Trimming left V 3 bases short and J 2 bases short, with 10 bases between. The CDR3 is 14 residues long. This CDR3 reads CASSLASLNYGYTF. For the CDR3, the DNA is TGTGCCAGCAGCTTGGCGAGCCTCAACTATGGCTACACCTTC.

This clone was detected only a few times. The V gene is TRBV6-8, the J gene TRBJ2-2; D may be TRBD1 (5 bases). Germline assignment: CDR1 MNHGY and CDR2 SAAAGT. The CDR3 is made up of 17 amino acids. Trimming took off 6 bases at V and 4 bases at J, with 21 bases between the two ends. The CDR3 reads CASSPTGQGSSTGELFF. In DNA, the CDR3 is TGTGCCAGCAGCCCCACTGGTCAGGGAAGTAGCACCGGGGAGCTGTTTTTT.

This clone was found a few times. The chain couples TRBV9 to TRBJ1-3, with D unclear. The CDR3 runs to 17 residues. Trimming left V 0 bases short and J 2 bases short, with 15 bases between. Germline lookup yields CDR1 SGDLS and CDR2 YYNGEE. CDR3 coding DNA: TGTGCCAGCAGCGTAGCCCCGGCAGATCGAACTGGAAACACCATATATTTT. Its protein is CASSVAPADRTGNTIYF. Supplemented by reference TRBV9 and TRBJ1-3, the full variable domain reads DSGVTQTPKHLITATGQRVTLRCSPRSGDLSVYWYQQSLDQGLQFLIQYYNGEERAKGNILERFSAQQFPDLHSELNLSSLELGDSALYFCASSVAPADRTGNTIYFGEGSWLTVV.

The rearrangement links TRBV5-1 to TRBJ2-3; D possibly corresponds to TRBD1 (7 bases). CDR1 is SGHRS, CDR2 YFSETQ, per germline. CDR3 length: 15 amino acids. Trimming cost V 5 bases and J 2 bases, with 15 bases left between them. CDR3 protein: CASSPRQGLTDTQYF. In DNA form, the CDR3 reads TGCGCCAGCAGTCCCCGACAGGGACTCACAGATACGCAGTATTTT.

CDR3 residues: CASSGEPWGNEQFF. Written as DNA, the CDR3 is TGTGCCAGCAGTGGAGAACCCTGGGGAAATGAGCAGTTCTTC. The rearrangement uses TRBV6-8 and TRBJ2-1; no definite D call. The V gene lost 5 bases and the J gene lost 7 bases, with 15 bases spanning the gap. Germline V CDR1 and CDR2: MNHGY, SAAAGT. The CDR3 totals 14 residues.

This clone is labeled as medium-sized. The chain combines TRBV11-3 with TRBJ1-2; TRBD1 matches 8 bases. The CDR3 sequence is 14 residues long. The trim removed 4 bases at V and 3 bases at J, leaving 4 bases unmatched. Germline-derived CDR1 and CDR2 are SGHNT and YENEEA. The CDR3 region has the DNA TGTGCCAGCAGCTCCCCGGGACAGGACTATGGCTACACCTTC. It encodes CASSSPGQDYGYTF.

At least ten counts were recorded for this clone. V and J are TRBV11-3 and TRBJ1-1, with 8 bases fitting TRBD1. V lost 1 base to trimming and J lost 7 bases; unmatched junction nucleotides: 8. Germline V lookup: CDR1 SGHNT, CDR2 YENEEA. This CDR3 contains 15 residues. CDR3 amino acids: CASSLGDRRSSEAFF. As DNA, the CDR3 is TGTGCCAGCAGCTTAGGGGACAGGAGGAGTAGTGAAGCTTTCTTT.